This T cell receptor (beta chain) originates from a study of T cells in tuberculosis. Study information: This South African cohort compared adolescents with or without latent tuberculosis against adults with active tuberculosis. PBMC were archived before or within 7 days of starting treatment. Findings of the study overall: GMM-specific TCRs were nearer to active tuberculosis alpha repertoires, suggesting expansion.

Time point in this sample: new active TB diagnosis, blood taken before or within 7 days of starting treatment. The table came from immunoSEQ multiplex PCR; TCRdb's copy has only in-frame clones and leaves some out. Of 29,000 or so clones detected, under 95% appear once; the ten largest clones hold 5.5% to 8%. With respect to this clone: Its target is unknown.

The ends lost 5 bases at V and 5 bases at J; junction bases unmatched: 3. CDR1 is LNHDA, CDR2 SQIVND, per germline (reference sequence). CDR3 length equals 13 residues. This receptor was identified in an adult with tuberculosis. This specimen consisted of PBMCs, obtained at tuberculosis diagnosis. The chain couples TRBV19 to TRBJ1-1; 9 bases line up with TRBD1. CDR3 in DNA: TGTGCCAGTAGTGGGACAGGGTGGACTGAAGCTTTCTTT. Translation: CASSGTGWTEAFF. The variable domain in full, completed from reference TRBV19 and TRBJ1-1, reads DGGITQSPKYLFRKEGQNVTLSCEQNLNHDAMYWYRQDPGQGLRLIYYSQIVNDFQKGDIAEGYSVSREKKESFPLTVTSAQKNPTAFYLCASSGTGWTEAFFGQGTRLTVV.